Following are 13 T cell receptor beta chains from one sample sequenced in a study of siplizumab effects on memory and regulatory T cells. Generated by immunoSEQ multiplex PCR, the TCRdb table keeps only in-frame clones and is missing some. The sample has 90,000 to 130,000 clones, about nine tenths seen once. Sequences were obtained from CD4+ T cells sorted from blood. These receptors were obtained from a human donor in good health.

The chain has TRBV6-5 and TRBJ2-7, with D possibly matching TRBD2 (6 bases). The CDR3 covers 13 residues. V lost 2 bases and J 6 bases, leaving 11 bases between the germline ends. CDR1 and CDR2 from the germline V gene are MNHEY and SVGAGI. The CDR3 reads CASSYVPAGEQYF. DNA for the CDR3: TGTGCCAGCAGTTACGTCCCAGCGGGCGAGCAGTACTTC.

V is TRBV5-6 and J is TRBJ1-5; possibly TRBD1 for D (5 bases). V was shortened by 0 bases and J by 10 bases, with 14 bases between the two germline ends. In germline, CDR1 is SGHDT, CDR2 YYEEEE. The CDR3 has 14 residues. DNA of the CDR3: TGTGCCAGCAGCTTGGCAGGGACGTCGATACCCCAGCATTTT. Protein product: CASSLAGTSIPQHF. Drawing the rest from reference TRBV5-6 and TRBJ1-5, the complete variable domain is DAGVTQSPTHLIKTRGQQVTLRCSPKSGHDTVSWYQQALGQGPQFIFQYYEEEERQRGNFPDRFSGHQFPNYSSELNVNALLLGDSALYLCASSLAGTSIPQHFGDGTRLSIL.

The chain is built from TRBV6-1 and TRBJ1-5; TRBD1 is a possible D gene (6 bases). The CDR3 is 15 amino acids. Germline-derived CDR1 and CDR2 are MNHNS and SASEGT. Trimming took 1 base from V and 4 from J, leaving 11 bases between them. The CDR3 sequence is CASSEEATGNQPQHF. In DNA form, the CDR3 reads TGTGCCAGCAGTGAAGAAGCGACAGGTAATCAGCCCCAGCATTTT.

This clone was recorded a few times. The rearrangement uses TRBV21-1 and TRBJ1-1. TRBV21-1 is deemed a pseudogene. The CDR3 loop spans 12 amino acids. CDR3 protein: CASSKVKGTAFF. DNA for the CDR3: TGTGCCAGCAGCAAAGTGAAGGGAACGGCTTTCTTT.

J is TRBJ2-3 and V is TRBV9, with 10 positions matching TRBD2. V trimming: 4 bases; J trimming: 4 bases; junction bases outside the gene matches: 9. The CDR3 has 16 residues. From germline, CDR1 is SGDLS and CDR2 YYNGEE. The chain's CDR3 is CASSLGAGGPSDTQYF. The CDR3 coding sequence is TGTGCCAGCAGCCTCGGAGCGGGAGGGCCATCAGATACGCAGTATTTT.

V usage is TRBV6-4 and J usage is TRBJ1-1; 8 bases are a match to TRBD1. There are 14 residues in the CDR3. Germline V gives CDR1 MRHNA, CDR2 SNTAGT. The V segment lost 6 bases and the J segment 6 bases; nucleotides outside the gene matches: 9. The CDR3 protein is CASSTQGGAAEAFF. CDR3 DNA: TGTGCCAGCAGCACACAGGGGGGAGCCGCTGAAGCTTTCTTT.

The V and J genes are TRBV5-1 and TRBJ1-2; 8 bases map to TRBD1. This CDR3 comprises 15 residues. The ends lost 2 bases at V and 4 bases at J; junction bases unmatched: 7. Germline CDR1 SGHRS, CDR2 YFSETQ. CDR3 protein: CASSFDVGTGYGYTF. The CDR3 DNA reads as TGCGCCAGCAGCTTCGATGTGGGGACAGGCTATGGCTACACCTTC.

This chain uses TRBV29-1 with TRBJ2-1; 7 nucleotides line up with TRBD1. The CDR3 has 14 amino acids. V lost 6 bases to trimming and J lost 0 bases; unmatched junction nucleotides: 5. The germline V gene encodes CDR1 SQVTM and CDR2 ANQGSEA. The CDR3 reads CSVETGLSYNEQFF. The CDR3 DNA is TGCAGCGTGGAGACAGGGCTCTCCTACAATGAGCAGTTCTTC.

The chain's CDR3 is CASSLWGEEQYF. The CDR3 DNA sequence: TGTGCCAGCAGCTTATGGGGGGAGGAGCAGTACTTC. V and J are TRBV7-6 and TRBJ2-7, with D tentatively TRBD2 (6 bases). There are 12 residues in the CDR3. Germline V gene lookup returns CDR1 SGHVS and CDR2 FNYEAQ. With 2 bases removed from V and 7 bases from J, the gap between germline ends came to 9 bases.

The chain recombines TRBV29-1 with TRBJ2-4; D gene unclear. The CDR3 has 12 amino acids. Trimming left V 5 bases short and J 1 base short, with 6 bases between. The germline gives CDR1 SQVTM, CDR2 ANQGSEA. CDR3 in DNA: TGCAGCGTTCTAGGGGCCAAAAACATTCAGTACTTC. Amino acids: CSVLGAKNIQYF.

The chain employs TRBV11-3 and TRBJ1-3, with D hard to call. Germline V lookup: CDR1 SGHNT, CDR2 YENEEA. V was trimmed by 0 bases and J by 0 bases, leaving 3 bases between them. The length of the CDR3 is 14 residues. The CDR3 sequence: CASSLEDSGNTIYF. The CDR3 DNA sequence: TGTGCCAGCAGCTTAGAAGACTCTGGAAACACCATATATTTT. The full variable domain, its missing parts supplied by reference TRBV11-3 and TRBJ1-3, is EAGVVQSPRYKIIEKKQPVAFWCNPISGHNTLYWYLQNLGQGPELLIRYENEEAVDDSQLPKDRFSAERLKGVDSTLKIQPAELGDSAVYLCASSLEDSGNTIYFGEGSWLTVV.

J is TRBJ2-1 and V is TRBV5-1, with 7 bases lining up with TRBD2. The CDR3 has 15 amino acids. The V segment lost 0 bases and the J segment 5 bases; nucleotides outside the gene matches: 5. The germline V gene has CDR1 SGHRS and CDR2 YFSETQ. The chain's CDR3 is CASSLDSGLNNEQFF. The CDR3 DNA is TGCGCCAGCAGCTTGGATAGCGGGTTGAACAATGAGCAGTTCTTC.

The V and J genes are TRBV29-1 and TRBJ2-5, with 7 bases identical to TRBD1. Germline V gene sequence: CDR1 SQVTM, CDR2 ANQGSEA. The ends lost 7 bases at V and 4 bases at J; junction bases unmatched: 9. The CDR3 is 13 amino acids. CDR3 nucleotides: TGCAGCGCCGAACGGACAGGACCAGAGACCCAGTACTTC. Its translation: CSAERTGPETQYF.